This record covers a single TCR beta chain. The sample originates from a study of T-cell reconstitution after alpha-beta-depleted transplantation in children. Unique molecular identifiers were incorporated when the TCRbeta library was constructed. One entry per CDR3 protein results from TCRdb running MiXCR on the PCR reads. The repertoire holds 600,000 to 700,000 distinct CDR3 sequences, with 10% to 15% as singletons. Germline assignment: CDR1 SGHVS and CDR2 FNYEAQ. The CDR3 has 18 residues. J lost 2 bases, V lost 1 base, and 11 bases had no gene match. The V call is TRBV7-6, the J call TRBJ2-1, with 7 bases fitting TRBD2. This TCR was recovered from a girl aged 2 to 10 with congenital amegakaryocytic thrombocytopenia, due to receive a stem cell transplant. The source material was PBMCs, sampled before TCRalphabeta/CD19-depleted stem cell transplant. The CDR3 spells CASSLDPRTRGPYNEQFF. The CDR3 bases are TGTGCCAGCAGCTTAGACCCACGGACTAGAGGCCCCTACAATGAGCAGTTCTTC.